This T cell receptor beta chain comes out of a study of cytomegalovirus exposure and HLA in healthy donors. Between the trimmed V and J ends, which lost 6 bases and 4 bases, there was a span of 15 bases. This CDR3 comprises 14 residues. The germline CDR1 and CDR2 sequences are KGHSH and LQKENI. With regard to this clone: What it recognizes is unknown.

Sequencing used immunoSEQ multiplex PCR; TCRdb keeps in-frame clones, though not all of them. The data hold 35,000 to 50,000 clones, with approximately 93% observed a single time. Overall study results and limits: Cytomegalovirus-associated TCR beta chains were listed, numbering approximately 150.

The genes are TRBV18 and TRBJ1-2; possibly TRBD1 for D (6 bases). This TCR was recovered from a woman under 30 in good health and CMV-seronegative. What was sequenced was PBMCs. CDR3 sequence reads: CASSPGHLFYGYTF. DNA of the CDR3: TGTGCCAGCTCCCCGGGACACCTTTTCTATGGCTACACCTTC.